The entry below gives a single T cell receptor (beta chain) sequence along with its context. The antigen is undetermined. Every contributor of samples was a Caucasian grown-up residing in Nashville, Tennessee. The authors distributed each subset's genomic DNA evenly over several immunoSEQ plates. Generated by immunoSEQ multiplex PCR, the TCRdb table keeps only in-frame clones and is missing some. The sample records 1,500,000 or so clones, roughly 97% being singletons. The source of the sample is a study of shared clonotypes between healthy human individuals. Notes on the study in general: Even with large depth, rarefaction showed that sorted-subset sequencing was incomplete.

J gave up 5 bases and V 5 bases, and 7 bases lay outside the gene matches. Germline V gives CDR1 SGHVS, CDR2 FNYEAQ. The CDR3 is 14 amino acids. Sequenced material: naive CD4+ T cells sorted from blood. As to subset: CD45RA+ positively selected. This receptor was identified in a man aged 25 to 40 in good health. The chain recombines TRBV7-6 with TRBJ2-7; 9 bases agree with TRBD1. This CDR3 reads CASSRGTGPDEQYF. The DNA of the CDR3 is TGTGCCAGCAGCCGCGGGACAGGGCCCGACGAGCAGTACTTC.